This T cell receptor beta chain is drawn from a study of cytomegalovirus exposure and HLA in healthy donors. Whole-study findings and limits: The authors listed some 150 TCR beta chains as cytomegalovirus-associated. TCR beta V segments were, for the most part, productive about 87% or about 30% of the time in an earlier analysis.

A word on this clone: Its antigen remains unidentified. The same CDR3 arises from other DNA sequences in this sample as well.

Primers: 60 Vbeta forward and 13 Jbeta reverse. Profiling relied on immunoSEQ multiplex PCR, and the TCRdb table lists in-frame clones only, not all of them. The table records more than 100,000 clones, about 76% of them present only once. V was clipped by 4 bases and J by 8 bases; unmatched bases: 9. This CDR3 spans 15 amino acids. From germline, CDR1 is MNHEY and CDR2 SVGAGI. This chain connects TRBV6-5 to TRBJ1-4; 8 bases are a match to TRBD1. The sequenced sample consisted of PBMCs. This TCR came from a woman in her thirties or forties in good health and CMV-seronegative. This CDR3 reads CASSSAGTGGEKLFF. The CDR3, as DNA: TGTGCCAGCAGTTCTGCCGGGACAGGTGGAGAAAAACTGTTTTTT.